This T cell receptor (beta chain) was sequenced during a study of cytomegalovirus exposure and HLA in healthy donors. General study findings and limits: Associated with HLA alleles at 0.05 false discovery rate in a later analysis were around 17,000 TCR beta sequences.

The CDR3 is 11 residues long. In germline, CDR1 is MGHDK, CDR2 SYGVNS. V was pared by 8 bases and J by 3 bases, with 7 bases between. The PCR employed 60 Vbeta primers together with 13 Jbeta primers. Some clones are missing from TCRdb's copy, which holds only in-frame ones; the method was immunoSEQ multiplex PCR. This table has 150,000 to 200,000 clones, 65% to 75% appearing once. With respect to this clone: Its specificity is unknown.

The source of this sequence is a girl aged 10 to 17 in good health and CMV-seronegative. Sequenced material: PBMCs. The chain links TRBV25-1 to TRBJ1-2; unclear D gene. The CDR3 here is CASELDYGYTF. The CDR3, as DNA: TGTGCCAGCGAACTCGACTATGGCTACACCTTC.